Following are 28 T cell receptor beta chains from one sample sequenced in a study of long-term antiretroviral therapy in people with HIV (dated by TCRdb to between 2021 and 2023). Sequencing of the TRB variable region was done with the immunoSEQ hsTCRB v3.0 assay at survey level resolution. TCRdb's version of the immuneACCESS table is confined to in-frame rearrangements and falls short of the full clone set. An unresolved V gene accounts for under half of the shortfall where checked; the remainder is of unknown origin. The table for this sample lists tens of thousands of clones; about 88% of them were counted only once. The ten biggest clones cover over 0.8% of the sample. The specimen was unsorted PBMCs, collected 2 years after starting antiretroviral therapy. The receptors shown here come from a man aged 45-65 years with HIV.

This chain uses TRBV6-1 with TRBJ1-1; D perhaps matches TRBD1 (6 bases). This CDR3 has 14 residues. V was shortened by 1 base and J by 4 bases, with 10 bases between the two germline ends. CDR1 is MNHNS and CDR2 is SASEGT in the germline V gene. The CDR3 protein is CASSEDRVGTEAFF. Here the CDR3 DNA reads TGTGCCAGCAGTGAAGACAGGGTGGGCACTGAAGCTTTCTTT.

As for this clone: One end of the junction does not line up with germline, which may come from a read error. In DNA form, the CDR3 reads TGTGCCAGCAGTTTAGGGGAACTAGAAGCTTTCTTT. Protein: CASSLGELEAFF. The chain combines TRBV13 with TRBJ1-1; D is perhaps TRBD1 (5 bases). Looked up from germline, CDR1 is PRHDT and CDR2 is FYEKMQ (reference sequence). CDR3 length equals 12 residues.

This clone was seen once. The V and J genes are TRBV5-4 and TRBJ1-2; D might be TRBD1 (6 bases). There are 16 residues in the CDR3. V dropped 4 bases and J dropped 8 bases, with 24 bases sitting between them. Germline CDR1 SGHNT, CDR2 YYREEE (reference sequence). CDR3 coding DNA: TGTGCCAGCAGCCCCGTGGGGGCAGGGAGTGTGCGAGGCTACACCTTC. This gives the protein CASSPVGAGSVRGYTF.

This clone was observed a handful of times. V gene TRBV11-1 combines with J gene TRBJ1-1; no firm D call. V was pared by 5 bases and J by 4 bases, with 11 bases between. CDR3 size: 13 residues. Germline values: CDR1 SGHAT, CDR2 FQDESV (reference sequence). This CDR3 is CASSRGEGTEAFF. CDR3 nucleotides: TGTGCCAGCAGCCGAGGCGAGGGCACTGAAGCTTTCTTT.

V usage is TRBV11-3 and J usage is TRBJ2-1; 14 nucleotides match TRBD2. This CDR3 is built from 16 residues. V gave up 4 bases and J gave up 6 bases; unmatched junction bases: 5. CDR1 is SGHNT and CDR2 is YENEEA in the germline V gene. The CDR3, as DNA: TGTGCCAGCAGCTCCCGACTAGCGGGAGGGCCCAATGAGCAGTTCTTC. Translating gives CASSSRLAGGPNEQFF.

The chain has TRBV21-1 and TRBJ2-1; the table's TRBD1 call for D was not verified on the DNA. TRBV21-1 is annotated as a pseudogene. CDR3 length: 16 residues. The CDR3: CASSGQGRFAANEQFF. The DNA for the CDR3 is TGTGCCAGCAGCGGACAGGGGAGGTTTGCGGCCAATGAGCAGTTCTTC.

The V call is TRBV7-2, the J call TRBJ1-2; D is undetermined. The CDR3 covers 15 residues. V lost 5 bases and J 2 bases, leaving 15 bases between the germline ends. Germline CDR1 is SGHTA and CDR2 is FQGNSA. CDR3 in DNA: TGTGCCAGCAGCGGGCCAGGCGGACTGAACTATGGCTACACCTTC. Amino acid sequence: CASSGPGGLNYGYTF.

The V gene is TRBV25-1, the J gene TRBJ2-1; 7 bases fit TRBD2. CDR3 size: 14 residues. The germline gives CDR1 MGHDK, CDR2 SYGVNS. Trimming took 8 bases from V and 1 from J; bases not matched to a gene: 5. CDR3 loop: CASAPGGSYNEQFF. The CDR3 region has the DNA TGTGCCAGCGCCCCGGGGGGATCCTACAATGAGCAGTTCTTC.

The rearrangement links TRBV27 to TRBJ2-1, with 9 bases that match TRBD1. This CDR3 spans 12 amino acids. The germline V gene encodes CDR1 MNHEY and CDR2 SMNVEV (reference sequence). With V trimmed by 6 bases and J by 14 bases, 8 bases remained unmatched. The CDR3 DNA reads as TGTGCCAGCAGACTAGGACAGGGGAGGAAGTTCTTC. Translating it yields CASRLGQGRKFF.

This sequence joins TRBV28 and TRBJ2-1, with D perhaps TRBD1 (6 bases). The CDR3 loop spans 16 amino acids. Looked up from germline, CDR1 is MDHEN and CDR2 is SYDVKM. Between the trimmed V and J ends, which lost 3 bases and 1 base, there was a span of 13 bases. The CDR3 DNA reads TGTGCCAGCAGTTTGCACAGACAGGTGTCCTACAATGAGCAGTTCTTC. Its translation: CASSLHRQVSYNEQFF.

The J gene is TRBJ2-5, the V gene TRBV5-1; tentatively, D is TRBD1 (5 bases). The CDR3 sequence is 14 residues long. CDR1 is SGHRS and CDR2 is YFSETQ in the germline V gene. Trimming took off 5 bases at V and 1 base at J, with 12 bases between the two ends. This CDR3 is CASRPAGFQETQYF. Written as DNA, the CDR3 is TGCGCCAGCAGGCCGGCAGGGTTCCAAGAGACCCAGTACTTC.

The chain couples TRBV5-5 to TRBJ1-1; D gene uncertain. Between the trimmed V and J ends, which lost 0 bases and 4 bases, there was a span of 7 bases. Germline CDR1 reads SGHKS; CDR2 reads YYEKEE (reference sequence). The CDR3 contains 13 residues. CDR3: CASSLGGGTEAFF. Written as DNA, the CDR3 is TGTGCCAGCAGCTTGGGGGGAGGCACTGAAGCTTTCTTT.

The CDR3 DNA is TGTGCCAGCAGACTTACTTCTGCCACTGAAGCTTTCTTT. Its protein product is CASRLTSATEAFF. J is TRBJ1-1 and V is TRBV27; no reliable D call. Germline V gives CDR1 MNHEY, CDR2 SMNVEV (reference sequence). This CDR3 is built from 13 residues. Deletions cut 6 bases from V and 4 bases from J, with 12 bases between.

The rearrangement joins TRBV10-3 to TRBJ2-5; D gene ambiguous. The CDR3 covers 11 residues. Germline values: CDR1 ENHRY, CDR2 SYGVKD. V lost 4 bases and J lost 5, with 5 bases in between. The CDR3 nucleotides are TGTGCCATCAGTGCCGGGGAGACCCAGTACTTC. This gives the protein CAISAGETQYF.

CDR3 residues: CSAESGEQFF. DNA for the CDR3: TGCAGTGCCGAATCGGGAGAGCAGTTCTTC. The chain recombines TRBV20-1 with TRBJ2-1; perhaps TRBD2 as D (5 bases). V was trimmed by 6 bases and J by 10 bases, leaving 10 bases between them. In germline, CDR1 is DFQATT, CDR2 SNEGSKA (reference sequence). CDR3 length: 10 amino acids.

The rearrangement links TRBV7-9 to TRBJ1-4; D is unclear. This CDR3 has 14 residues. Trimming cost V 4 bases and J 5 bases, with 11 bases left between them. Germline V gene data show CDR1 as SEHNR and CDR2 as FQNEAQ (reference sequence). The CDR3: CASSSNPPNEKLFF. The DNA for the CDR3 is TGTGCCAGCAGCTCAAACCCTCCGAATGAAAAACTGTTTTTT.

The chain couples TRBV6-5 to TRBJ2-3; D unclear. V was cut by 0 bases and J by 6 bases, with 7 bases left in between. This CDR3 region has 13 residues. Germline values: CDR1 MNHEY, CDR2 SVGAGI. The CDR3 region has the DNA TGTGCCAGCAGTTACTCCCTGGGGGATACGCAGTATTTT. Translated: CASSYSLGDTQYF.

This clone appeared once. J is TRBJ1-3 and V is TRBV11-2, with 7 bases that match TRBD1. The germline CDR1 and CDR2 sequences are SGHAT and FQNNGV. J lost 8 bases, V lost 4 bases, and 8 bases had no gene match. This CDR3 has 14 amino acids. The CDR3 nucleotides read TGTGCCAGCAGCTCGAGGGGGCGTGGGGACACCATATATTTT. Translating it yields CASSSRGRGDTIYF.

The chain combines TRBV6-4 with TRBJ1-3; 7 nucleotides match TRBD1. Per the germline V gene, CDR1 is MRHNA and CDR2 is SNTAGT. The CDR3 length is 14 residues. Unmatched junction bases numbered 1, after V lost 3 bases and J lost 2 bases. The CDR3 nucleotides are TGTGCCAGCAGTGAGGGACAGCCTGGAAACACCATATATTTT. The encoded protein is CASSEGQPGNTIYF.

Only one count was recorded for this clone. The chain has TRBV14 and TRBJ2-1; D is ambiguous. The CDR3 has 13 residues. The ends were cut back, 0 bases at V and 9 bases at J, with 9 bases in the middle. Germline CDR1 is SGHDN and CDR2 is FVKESK. The CDR3 loop is CASSQDLLVEQFF. CDR3 nucleotides: TGTGCCAGCAGCCAAGATTTATTAGTTGAGCAGTTCTTC.

This clone appeared once. This sequence joins TRBV7-8 and TRBJ2-3, with 7 bases aligning to TRBD2. The trim removed 5 bases at V and 3 bases at J, leaving 5 bases unmatched. Germline V gene sequence: CDR1 SGHVS, CDR2 FQNEAQ. The CDR3 runs 14 residues. CDR3 DNA: TGTGCCAGCAGCCATCTAGCGGTAACAGATACGCAGTATTTT. Its translation is CASSHLAVTDTQYF.

J is TRBJ1-3 and V is TRBV6-5, with a tentative D call TRBD1 (6 bases). The V end lost 6 bases, the J end lost 4 bases, and 16 bases lay between the germline ends. Germline lookup yields CDR1 MNHEY and CDR2 SVGAGI. The CDR3 consists of 15 residues. The CDR3 sequence is CASSRGGRPGNTIYF. The CDR3 bases are TGTGCCAGCAGCCGGGGGGGCAGGCCGGGAAACACCATATATTTT.

The chain couples TRBV20-1 to TRBJ2-7; D remains ambiguous. CDR1 DFQATT and CDR2 SNEGSKA come from the germline V gene (reference sequence). CDR3 length: 11 amino acids. The V and J ends lost 1 base and 5 bases respectively, with 6 bases between them. Written as DNA, the CDR3 is TGCAGTGCTAGAGGGGTTCACGAGCAGTACTTC. Its translation: CSARGVHEQYF.

The CDR3 nucleotides are TGTGCCAGCAGTTACGGGGGAATGAACACTGAAGCTTTCTTT. Translating it yields CASSYGGMNTEAFF. This chain joins TRBV6-5 and TRBJ1-1; D is possibly TRBD1 (5 bases). Per the germline V gene, CDR1 is MNHEY and CDR2 is SVGAGI. V gave up 2 bases and J gave up 0 bases, with 7 bases separating them. This CDR3 region has 14 residues.

This chain joins TRBV28 and TRBJ2-3, with D possibly being TRBD2 (5 bases). V was cut by 2 bases and J by 2 bases, with 11 bases left in between. The CDR3 spans 15 residues. Germline V lookup: CDR1 MDHEN, CDR2 SYDVKM. The CDR3 coding sequence is TGTGCCAGCAGTTTAGGTCTAGCTTTCACAGATACGCAGTATTTT. Translating it yields CASSLGLAFTDTQYF.

The J gene is TRBJ2-7, the V gene TRBV4-1; 7 nucleotides align to TRBD1. The V and J ends lost 5 bases and 6 bases, in that order; junction bases with no gene match: 4. Germline CDR1 reads MGHRA; CDR2 reads YSYEKL. The CDR3 spans 12 residues. CDR3 residues: CASSFSGGEQYF. The DNA of the CDR3 is TGCGCCAGCAGCTTTTCAGGGGGCGAGCAGTACTTC.

The chain joins TRBV7-8 to TRBJ2-3, with D perhaps TRBD2 (6 bases). Germline assignment: CDR1 SGHVS and CDR2 FQNEAQ. The V end was cut by 1 base, the J end by 5 bases, with 13 bases between. The CDR3 covers 15 residues. In nucleotides, the CDR3 is TGTGCCAGCAGCTTAGGCTCGGGGGTCGGAGATACGCAGTATTTT. This sequence encodes CASSLGSGVGDTQYF.

The V and J genes are TRBV28 and TRBJ2-5; 13 bases agree with TRBD2. This CDR3 has 18 amino acids. V gave up 5 bases and J gave up 4 bases; unmatched junction bases: 13. The V gene's germline CDR1 is MDHEN and CDR2 SYDVKM. In nucleotides, the CDR3 is TGTGCCAGCAGTGCCCTCCGAAGGACTAGCGGGAGAGGAGAGACCCAGTACTTC. This codes for CASSALRRTSGRGETQYF.